This T cell receptor (beta chain) stems from a study of molecular identifiers for immune sequencing clone quantification. TCRdb independently ran MiXCR on the PCR reads; one entry per CDR3 protein. The sample contains some 580,000 distinct CDR3 sequences, 25% of which appear only once. Germline V gives CDR1 SGDLS, CDR2 YYNGEE. V dropped 4 bases and J dropped 6 bases, with 10 bases sitting between them. This CDR3 contains 13 residues. Material for sequencing was naive CD8+ T cells from blood, with Jurkat cell RNA spiked in. As to subset: FACS-sorted CD8+CD4-CCR7+CD45RA+ naive T cells. The sequence was collected from a human donor in good health. Some libraries in this study had Jurkat cell RNA spiked in. This chain joins TRBV9 and TRBJ2-2, with unresolved D. CDR3 coding DNA: TGTGCCAGCAGCCCCCCGAGGTCCGGGGAGCTGTTTTTT. This gives the protein CASSPPRSGELFF.